This TCR beta chain was profiled in a study of blood T cell repertoires in COVID-19. TCRdb's table, derived via immunoSEQ multiplex PCR, lists solely in-frame clones and lacks some. In the table there are 150,000 to 200,000 clones, 90% of which are singletons. The V segment lost 0 bases and the J segment 7 bases; nucleotides outside the gene matches: 10. The CDR3 is 17 amino acids. Per germline, CDR1 LNHDA and CDR2 SQIVND (reference sequence). The sequence came from a man between 60 and 70 years old with active or convalescent COVID-19. This chain links TRBV19 with TRBJ2-1, with TRBD1 matching 9 bases. Sequencing was carried out using peripheral blood. The CDR3 spells CASSIDRLNRGLNEQFF. CDR3 nucleotides: TGTGCCAGTAGTATAGATCGATTAAACAGGGGGCTAAATGAGCAGTTCTTC. The full variable domain, in which reference TRBV19 and TRBJ2-1 provide the parts outside the CDR3, is DGGITQSPKYLFRKEGQNVTLSCEQNLNHDAMYWYRQDPGQGLRLIYYSQIVNDFQKGDIAEGYSVSREKKESFPLTVTSAQKNPTAFYLCASSIDRLNRGLNEQFFGPGTRLTVL.